The clone carrying this T cell receptor beta chain appeared a single time. What it binds is not known. Primers for the PCR totalled 60 Vbeta and 13 Jbeta. The method was immunoSEQ multiplex PCR; TCRdb's version includes in-frame clones alone and lacks a portion of them. This table has roughly 93,000 clones, around 75% appearing once. This sample was included in a study of cytomegalovirus exposure and HLA in healthy donors. Overall study results and limits: Sequencing likely produced, as an artifact, a cluster of highly shared sequence variants. Investigators reported 150 to 200 TCR beta chains as tied to cytomegalovirus. Presence/absence analyses assumed roughly uniform sequencing depth across donors, which may not hold. According to an earlier analysis, most TCR beta V segments yielded productive rearrangements about 87% or about 30% of the time.

V lost 6 bases and J 3 bases, leaving 16 bases between the germline ends. Looked up from germline, CDR1 is SGHNT and CDR2 is YENEEA. The CDR3 covers 15 residues. The gene calls are TRBV11-3 and TRBJ2-3; the D gene is possibly TRBD2 (6 bases). This clonotype was sampled from a man aged 35-49 years in good health and CMV-seronegative. Sequencing used PBMCs. The CDR3 reads CASSLKGGSTDTQYF. CDR3 nucleotides: TGTGCCAGCAGTCTCAAGGGAGGATCAACAGATACGCAGTATTTT.